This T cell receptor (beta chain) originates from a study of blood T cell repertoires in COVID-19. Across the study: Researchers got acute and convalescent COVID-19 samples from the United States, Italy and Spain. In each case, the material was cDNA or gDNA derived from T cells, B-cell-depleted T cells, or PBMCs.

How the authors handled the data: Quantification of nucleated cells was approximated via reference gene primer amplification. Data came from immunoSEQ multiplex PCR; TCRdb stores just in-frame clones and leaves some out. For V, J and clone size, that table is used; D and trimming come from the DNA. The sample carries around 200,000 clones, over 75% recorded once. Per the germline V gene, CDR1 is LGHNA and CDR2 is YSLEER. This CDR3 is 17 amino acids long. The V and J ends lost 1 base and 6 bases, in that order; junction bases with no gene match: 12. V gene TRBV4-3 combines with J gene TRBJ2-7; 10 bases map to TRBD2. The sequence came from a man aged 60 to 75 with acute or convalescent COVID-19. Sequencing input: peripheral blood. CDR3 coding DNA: TGCGCCAGCAGCCAAGCCCCTCTGACTAGCGGGTCGGGCGAGCAGTACTTC. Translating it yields CASSQAPLTSGSGEQYF.